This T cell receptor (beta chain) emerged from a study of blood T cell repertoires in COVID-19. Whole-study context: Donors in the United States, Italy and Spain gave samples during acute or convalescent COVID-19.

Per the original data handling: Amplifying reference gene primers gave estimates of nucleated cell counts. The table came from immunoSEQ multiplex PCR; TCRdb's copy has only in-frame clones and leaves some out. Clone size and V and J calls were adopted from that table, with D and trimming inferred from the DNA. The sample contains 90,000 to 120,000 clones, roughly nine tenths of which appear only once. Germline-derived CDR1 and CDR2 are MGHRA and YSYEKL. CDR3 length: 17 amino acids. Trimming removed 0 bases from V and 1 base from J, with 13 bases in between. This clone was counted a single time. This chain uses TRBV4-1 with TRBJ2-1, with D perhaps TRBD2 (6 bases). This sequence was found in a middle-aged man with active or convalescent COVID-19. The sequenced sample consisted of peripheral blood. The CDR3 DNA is TGCGCCAGCAGCCAAGAGCACCGGCGGGGTTCCTACAATGAGCAGTTCTTC. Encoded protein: CASSQEHRRGSYNEQFF.